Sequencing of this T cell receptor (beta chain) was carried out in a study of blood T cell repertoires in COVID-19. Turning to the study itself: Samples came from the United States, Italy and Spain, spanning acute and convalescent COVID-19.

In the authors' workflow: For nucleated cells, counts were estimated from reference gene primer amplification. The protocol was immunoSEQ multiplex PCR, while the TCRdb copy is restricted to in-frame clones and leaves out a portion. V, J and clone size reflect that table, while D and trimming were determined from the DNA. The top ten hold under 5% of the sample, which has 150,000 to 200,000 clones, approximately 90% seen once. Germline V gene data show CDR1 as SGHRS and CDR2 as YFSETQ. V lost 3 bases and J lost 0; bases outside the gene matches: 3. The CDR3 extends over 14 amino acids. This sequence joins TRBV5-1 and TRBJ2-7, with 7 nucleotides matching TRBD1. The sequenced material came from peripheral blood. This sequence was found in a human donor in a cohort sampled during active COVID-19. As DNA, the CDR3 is TGCGCCAGCAGCTGGGGGACAGCCTCCTACGAGCAGTACTTC. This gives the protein CASSWGTASYEQYF.